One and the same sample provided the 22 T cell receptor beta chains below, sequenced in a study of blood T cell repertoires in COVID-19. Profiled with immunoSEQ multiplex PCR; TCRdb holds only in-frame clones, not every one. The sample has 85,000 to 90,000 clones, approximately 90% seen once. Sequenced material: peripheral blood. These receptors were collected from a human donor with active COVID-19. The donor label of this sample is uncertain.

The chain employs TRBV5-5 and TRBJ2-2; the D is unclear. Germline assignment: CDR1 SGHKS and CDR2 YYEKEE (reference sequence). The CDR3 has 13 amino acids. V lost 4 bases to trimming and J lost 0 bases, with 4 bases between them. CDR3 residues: CASSPPNTGELFF. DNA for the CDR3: TGTGCCAGCAGCCCTCCGAACACCGGGGAGCTGTTTTTT.

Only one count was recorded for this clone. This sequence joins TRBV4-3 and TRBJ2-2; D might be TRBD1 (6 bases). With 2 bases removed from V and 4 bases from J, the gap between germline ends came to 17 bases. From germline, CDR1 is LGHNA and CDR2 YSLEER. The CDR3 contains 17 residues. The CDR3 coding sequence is TGCGCCAGCAGCCAAAGTGTACAGGGCCGGGGCACCGGGGAGCTGTTTTTT. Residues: CASSQSVQGRGTGELFF.

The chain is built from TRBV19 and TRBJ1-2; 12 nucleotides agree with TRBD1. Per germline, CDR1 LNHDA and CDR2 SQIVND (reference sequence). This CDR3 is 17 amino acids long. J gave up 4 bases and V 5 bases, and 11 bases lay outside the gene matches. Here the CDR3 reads CASSETGTGGDGYGYTF. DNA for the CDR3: TGTGCCAGTAGTGAGACCGGGACAGGGGGCGATGGCTATGGCTACACCTTC.

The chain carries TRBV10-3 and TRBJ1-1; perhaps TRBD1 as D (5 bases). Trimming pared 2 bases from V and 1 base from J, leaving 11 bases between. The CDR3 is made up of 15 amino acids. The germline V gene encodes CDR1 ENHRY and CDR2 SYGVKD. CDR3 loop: CAISEGQGRNTEAFF. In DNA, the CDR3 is TGTGCCATCAGTGAGGGTCAGGGTCGGAACACTGAAGCTTTCTTT.

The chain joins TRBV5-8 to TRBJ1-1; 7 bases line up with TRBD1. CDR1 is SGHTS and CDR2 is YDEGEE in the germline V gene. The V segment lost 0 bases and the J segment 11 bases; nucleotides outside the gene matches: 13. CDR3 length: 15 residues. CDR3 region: CASSLAQDRSKEAFF. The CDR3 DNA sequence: TGTGCCAGCAGCTTGGCCCAGGACAGGAGTAAGGAGGCTTTCTTT. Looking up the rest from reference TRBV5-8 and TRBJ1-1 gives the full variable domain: EAGVTQSPTHLIKTRGQQATLRCSPISGHTSVYWYQQALGLGLQFLLWYDEGEERNRGNFPPRFSGRQFPNYSSELNVNALELEDSALYLCASSLAQDRSKEAFFGQGTRLTVV.

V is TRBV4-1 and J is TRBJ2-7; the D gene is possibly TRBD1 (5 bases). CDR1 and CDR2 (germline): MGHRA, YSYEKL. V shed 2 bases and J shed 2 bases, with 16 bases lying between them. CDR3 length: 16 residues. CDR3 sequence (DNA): TGCGCCAGCAGCCAAATGAACGACAGAGATCCCTACGAGCAGTACTTC. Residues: CASSQMNDRDPYEQYF.

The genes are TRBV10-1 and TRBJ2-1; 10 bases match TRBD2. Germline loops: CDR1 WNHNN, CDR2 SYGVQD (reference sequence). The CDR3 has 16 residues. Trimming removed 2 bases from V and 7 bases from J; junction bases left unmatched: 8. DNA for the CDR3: TGCGCCAGCAGTGAGAGCGGGGGGGCCTTCCGGAATGAGCAGTTCTTC. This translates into CASSESGGAFRNEQFF.

DNA of the CDR3: TGTGCCAGCAGCTTAGTACTAGGACGGGTGGAAGATACGCAGTATTTT. Translating gives CASSLVLGRVEDTQYF. The V call is TRBV7-2, the J call TRBJ2-3; tentatively, D is TRBD2 (5 bases). Germline CDR1 SGHTA, CDR2 FQGNSA. V shed 1 base and J shed 5 bases, with 16 bases lying between them. This CDR3 region has 16 residues.

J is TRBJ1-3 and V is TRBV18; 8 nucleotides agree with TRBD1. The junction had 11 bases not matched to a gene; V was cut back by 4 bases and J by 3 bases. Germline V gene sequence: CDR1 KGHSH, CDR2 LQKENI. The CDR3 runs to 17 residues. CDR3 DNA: TGTGCCAGCTCACGAACCAATGACAGGGGTAATGGAAACACCATATATTTT. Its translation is CASSRTNDRGNGNTIYF.

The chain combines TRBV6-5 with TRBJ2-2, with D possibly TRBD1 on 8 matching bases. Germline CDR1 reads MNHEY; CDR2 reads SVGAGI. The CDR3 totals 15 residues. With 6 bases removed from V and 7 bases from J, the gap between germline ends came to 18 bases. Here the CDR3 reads CASRMTGEGFGELFF. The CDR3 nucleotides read TGTGCCAGCAGAATGACAGGGGAGGGGTTCGGGGAGCTGTTTTTT.

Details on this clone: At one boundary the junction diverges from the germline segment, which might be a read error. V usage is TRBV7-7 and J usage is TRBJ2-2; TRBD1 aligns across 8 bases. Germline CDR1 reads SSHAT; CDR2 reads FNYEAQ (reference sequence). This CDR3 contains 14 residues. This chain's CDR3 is CASSRTGSTGELFF. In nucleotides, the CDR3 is TGTGCTAGCAGCAGGACAGGGAGTACCGGGGAGCTGTTTTTT.

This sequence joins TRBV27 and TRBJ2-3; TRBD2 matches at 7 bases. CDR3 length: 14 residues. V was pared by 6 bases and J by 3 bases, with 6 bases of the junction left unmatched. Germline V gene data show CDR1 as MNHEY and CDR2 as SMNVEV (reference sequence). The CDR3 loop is CASRGGRVTDTQYF. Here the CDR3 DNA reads TGTGCCAGCAGGGGGGGGAGAGTTACAGATACGCAGTATTTT.

The CDR3 protein is CASSLVAGGKLYGYTF. Here the CDR3 DNA reads TGCGCCAGCAGCTTGGTAGCGGGAGGGAAGCTCTATGGCTACACCTTC. The V call is TRBV5-1, the J call TRBJ1-2, with D unclear. This CDR3 spans 16 amino acids. Trimming removed 0 bases from V and 4 bases from J, with 16 bases in between. The germline V gene has CDR1 SGHRS and CDR2 YFSETQ.

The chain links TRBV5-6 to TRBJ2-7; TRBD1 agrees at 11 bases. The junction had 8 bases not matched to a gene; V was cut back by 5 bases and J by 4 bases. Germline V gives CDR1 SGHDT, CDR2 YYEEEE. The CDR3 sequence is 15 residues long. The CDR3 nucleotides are TGTGCCAGCAGTTTGCGCGGGACAGGGGGTTACGAGCAGTACTTC. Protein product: CASSLRGTGGYEQYF. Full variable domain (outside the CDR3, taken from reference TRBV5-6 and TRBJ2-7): DAGVTQSPTHLIKTRGQQVTLRCSPKSGHDTVSWYQQALGQGPQFIFQYYEEEERQRGNFPDRFSGHQFPNYSSELNVNALLLGDSALYLCASSLRGTGGYEQYFGPGTRLTVT.

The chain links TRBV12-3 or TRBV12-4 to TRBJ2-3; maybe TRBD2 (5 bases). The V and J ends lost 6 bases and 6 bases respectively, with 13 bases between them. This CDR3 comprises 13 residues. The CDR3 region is CASRFTSADTQYF. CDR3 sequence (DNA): TGTGCCAGCAGGTTCACTAGTGCGGATACGCAGTATTTT.

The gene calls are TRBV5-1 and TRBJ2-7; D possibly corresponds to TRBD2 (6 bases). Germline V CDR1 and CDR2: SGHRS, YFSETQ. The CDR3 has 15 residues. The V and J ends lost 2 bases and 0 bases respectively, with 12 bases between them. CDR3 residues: CASSFTGTPSYEQYF. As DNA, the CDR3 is TGCGCCAGCAGCTTTACCGGGACTCCCTCCTACGAGCAGTACTTC.

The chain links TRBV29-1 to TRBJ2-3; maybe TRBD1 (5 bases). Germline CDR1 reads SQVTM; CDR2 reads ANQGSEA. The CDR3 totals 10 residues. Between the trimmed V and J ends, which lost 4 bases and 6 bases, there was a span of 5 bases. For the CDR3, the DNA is TGCAGCGTTGGACAGGATACGCAGTATTTT. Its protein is CSVGQDTQYF.

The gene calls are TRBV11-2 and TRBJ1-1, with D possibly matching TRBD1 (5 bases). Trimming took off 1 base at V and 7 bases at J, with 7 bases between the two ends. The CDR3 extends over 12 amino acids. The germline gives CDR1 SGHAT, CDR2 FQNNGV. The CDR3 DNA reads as TGTGCCAGCAGCTTAGGGGGCGGTGAAGCTTTCTTT. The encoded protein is CASSLGGGEAFF.

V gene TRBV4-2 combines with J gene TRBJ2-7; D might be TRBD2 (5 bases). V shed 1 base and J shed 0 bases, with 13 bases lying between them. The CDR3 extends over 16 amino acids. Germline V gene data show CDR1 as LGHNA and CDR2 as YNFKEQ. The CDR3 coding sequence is TGTGCCAGCAGCCAAGGTTTCGAGCGGAGCTCCTACGAGCAGTACTTC. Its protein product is CASSQGFERSSYEQYF.

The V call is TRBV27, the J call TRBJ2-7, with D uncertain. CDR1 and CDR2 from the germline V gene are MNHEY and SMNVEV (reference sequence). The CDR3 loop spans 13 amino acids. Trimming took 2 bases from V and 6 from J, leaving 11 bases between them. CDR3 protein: CASSLRGPGEQYF. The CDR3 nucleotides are TGTGCCAGCAGTTTACGTGGGCCAGGCGAGCAGTACTTC.

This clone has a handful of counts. This CDR3 is CASSSRNYGYTF. For the CDR3, the DNA is TGTGCCAGCAGCTCCCGGAACTATGGCTACACCTTC. The chain recombines TRBV5-4 with TRBJ1-2; D unresolved. Germline V gene data show CDR1 as SGHNT and CDR2 as YYREEE (reference sequence). The CDR3 has 12 amino acids. V shed 3 bases and J shed 2 bases, with 5 bases lying between them.

CDR3 DNA: TGCAGCGTTGATTCAGGGGGGAATGAGCAGTTCTTC. It is translated as CSVDSGGNEQFF. The chain recombines TRBV29-1 with TRBJ2-1; D perhaps matches TRBD1 (7 bases). V lost 3 bases and J lost 7, with 10 bases in between. Germline CDR1 SQVTM, CDR2 ANQGSEA. CDR3 length: 12 amino acids.